These T cell receptor beta chains were read from a single sample in a study of OX40 agonist ivuxolimab in advanced cancers. The data were produced by immunoSEQ multiplex PCR, yet TCRdb's version contains in-frame clones alone and is incomplete. The table records 77,000 or so clones, 78% of them present only once. The sequencing used CD4+ or CD8+ T cells sorted from blood, collected in a trial of the OX40 agonist ivuxolimab. These receptor sequences come from an adult with an advanced solid tumor such as melanoma, head and neck, liver or kidney cancer. The conserved cysteine and the conserved F or W are not part of the CDR3 here.

cdr3_aa: SLGRYEQY; j_call: TRBJ2-7; v_call: TRBV20-1
cdr3_aa: ASSLSSLASGPYNEQF; j_call: TRBJ2-1; v_call: TRBV11-3
cdr3_aa: ASSVQGRIRETQY; j_call: TRBJ2-5; v_call: TRBV9
cdr3_aa: ASSPPGSGRAYEQY; j_call: TRBJ2-7; v_call: TRBV10-2
cdr3_aa: ATEGMDKSSMGGYT; j_call: TRBJ1-2; v_call: TRBV28
cdr3_aa: ASSPWTGGGNQPQH; j_call: TRBJ1-5; v_call: TRBV19
cdr3_aa: ASSQGFPNEQF; j_call: TRBJ2-1; v_call: TRBV5-1
cdr3_aa: ASSSTWGTQY; j_call: TRBJ2-5; v_call: TRBV6-5
cdr3_aa: ASSLALSGSEAF; j_call: TRBJ1-1; v_call: TRBV7-6
cdr3_aa: ASSITGTGRNEQY; j_call: TRBJ2-7; v_call: TRBV7-2
cdr3_aa: ASSLAGTGGGANVLT; j_call: TRBJ2-6; v_call: TRBV7-2
cdr3_aa: ASSHHGGLNQPQH; j_call: TRBJ1-5; v_call: TRBV11-2
cdr3_aa: ASRAGTGGLYGYT; j_call: TRBJ1-2; v_call: TRBV2
cdr3_aa: SVGQVYEQY; j_call: TRBJ2-7; v_call: TRBV29-1
cdr3_aa: ASSLSGSGRNEQF; j_call: TRBJ2-1; v_call: TRBV11-3
cdr3_aa: ASSPSGTGPNTEAF; j_call: TRBJ1-1; v_call: TRBV28
cdr3_aa: ASSLRGGENTEAF; j_call: TRBJ1-1; v_call: TRBV2
cdr3_aa: ASSVNSVGNGYT; j_call: TRBJ1-2; v_call: TRBV7-6
cdr3_aa: ASSFRFGETQY; j_call: TRBJ2-5; v_call: TRBV28
cdr3_aa: ASSTRPGGEQY; j_call: TRBJ2-7; v_call: TRBV7-8
cdr3_aa: ASSVGLARITDTQY; j_call: TRBJ2-3; v_call: TRBV9
cdr3_aa: ASSLGSQYNEQF; j_call: TRBJ2-1; v_call: TRBV7-9
cdr3_aa: ASSYGRGTGELF; j_call: TRBJ2-2; v_call: TRBV5-5
cdr3_aa: ASRTRQGRGTEAF; j_call: TRBJ1-1; v_call: TRBV6-1